One T cell receptor beta chain is described in this entry. No antigen is known for it. The repertoire was sequenced with immunoSEQ multiplex PCR; TCRdb's copy has only in-frame clones and lacks some. The sample consists of approximately 2.1 million clones, 80% to 95% of them appearing once. The data originate from a study of shared clonotypes between healthy human individuals. Those who donated were healthy HIV-negative adults, with no recent acute infections or vaccinations reported. Within Nashville, Tennessee resided all donors, each a Caucasian adult. Study-level findings and limits: The study found lower generation probabilities in non-shared clonotypes than in those shared by all four donors.

This CDR3 region has 15 residues. CDR1 is LNHDA and CDR2 is SQIVND in the germline V gene (reference sequence). Germline trimming cut 7 bases from V and 2 bases from J; bases unmatched to any gene: 9. The genes are TRBV19 and TRBJ1-1; 8 nucleotides match TRBD1. The clonotype was recovered from a young man in good health. Some clones in this sample may be carry-over from other donors' samples. Sequences were obtained from naive CD4+ T cells from PBMCs. Stated subset: CD45RA+ positively selected. The CDR3 DNA reads as TGTGCCAGTAACCCCCAGGGGGCGGGTAACACTGAAGCTTTCTTT. It yields the protein CASNPQGAGNTEAFF.